Listed below are T cell receptor beta chains from one sample, sequenced in a study of T cell changes during pregnancy in multiple sclerosis. Clones were sequenced by immunoSEQ multiplex PCR, and TCRdb holds only the in-frame ones, with some missing. The data show 65,000 to 85,000 clones, with just over 90% seen just once and 0.21% held by the top ten. Specimen: CD4+ T cells from peripheral blood mononuclear cells, collected before pregnancy. These receptors all come from a female donor with multiple sclerosis, enrolled in a pregnancy study. The conserved cysteine and the conserved F or W are not part of the CDR3 here. The order of the fields is J gene, clone size, V gene, CDR3 protein. Rows may omit the clone size; those that give it use once, few, many or a size class.

TRBJ1-5 NA TRBV23-1 ARGEGGDRRFNQPQH
TRBJ2-2 NA TRBV5-1 ASSLGQGSTGELF
TRBJ2-3 NA TRBV25-1 ASSSQIDTQY
TRBJ1-2 NA TRBV5-1 ASSLGQGGNGYT
TRBJ1-5 NA TRBV6-5 ASSPGTGPGQPQH
TRBJ1-1 few TRBV12-5 ASGFDSGTEAF
TRBJ2-1 NA TRBV28 ASRPGQENNEQF
TRBJ1-2 few TRBV30 AWSGPTGSYGYT
TRBJ1-5 NA TRBV27 ASSLQGASNQPQH
TRBJ2-7 NA TRBV6-6 ASSYLQGTYEQY
TRBJ2-3 NA TRBV7-9 ASSPGGLTQY
TRBJ2-4 NA TRBV5-4 ASSLAGYKNIQY
TRBJ1-6 NA TRBV4-1 ASSQRGQQINSPLH
TRBJ2-7 NA TRBV5-1 ASSPGTGDPYEQY
TRBJ2-3 NA TRBV2 AISRGREDTQY
TRBJ1-2 NA TRBV20-1 SARADALDT
TRBJ2-3 NA TRBV30 AWSLETGDRN
TRBJ2-4 NA TRBV5-1 ASSLLAGVTGNIQY
TRBJ1-1 few TRBV30 AWNIGRVTNTEAF
TRBJ1-2 NA TRBV5-1 ASSLQGRDYGYT
TRBJ2-7 NA TRBV6-1 ASRPGQGGGEQY
TRBJ1-1 NA TRBV5-1 ASSFGENTEAF
TRBJ2-1 NA TRBV18 ASSPLSGSWENEQF
TRBJ2-2 NA TRBV30 AWLGKLANTGELF
TRBJ2-7 NA TRBV5-6 ASSLDRAYEQY
TRBJ1-6 NA TRBV4-1 ASSLRFSSYNSPLH
TRBJ1-2 NA TRBV4-1 ASSQEVQAYGYT
TRBJ1-3 once TRBV7-9 ASSSEEGYSGNTIY
TRBJ2-2 once TRBV6-6 ASTPRTGGGAGELF
TRBJ1-4 NA TRBV27 ASSFIGVVEGTEKLF
TRBJ2-3 NA TRBV7-7 ASSSGVEADTQY
TRBJ2-1 NA TRBV30 ASRLGGITNEQF
TRBJ2-7 NA TRBV18 ASSQGFTTYEQY
TRBJ2-2 NA TRBV18 ASSRGQGAGELF
TRBJ2-5 NA TRBV19 ASSMGSSGRGETQY
TRBJ2-7 NA TRBV7-2 ASSLEGRGLDEQY
TRBJ2-7 NA TRBV6-1 ASRTVSLSYEQY
TRBJ2-3 NA TRBV10-3 AITTGTASTDTQY
TRBJ2-7 NA TRBV27 ASSLVGQQNLGYEQY
TRBJ1-3 NA TRBV10-3 ASSARGGLGNSGNTIY
TRBJ2-7 NA TRBV30 AWSVQGDVKQY
TRBJ1-4 NA TRBV21-1 ASAGDIEKLF
TRBJ2-7 once TRBV19 ASSISGPDPHEQY
TRBJ1-2 NA TRBV6-5 ASSYTPGSDYGYT
TRBJ1-1 NA TRBV29-1 SVGLRPVTPRGAF
TRBJ1-2 NA TRBV27 ASSSYRGLYGYT
TRBJ1-6 NA TRBV6-5 ASSSGAKGSPLH
TRBJ1-1 few TRBV9 ASSVLPNRVEAF
TRBJ1-2 NA TRBV27 ASSPSGGHYGYT
TRBJ1-2 NA TRBV6-5 ASSYFADRDYGYT
TRBJ1-5 NA TRBV19 ATNGQGDQPQH
TRBJ2-1 NA TRBV2 ASSVGQSYNEQF
TRBJ2-2 NA TRBV27 ASSLKQGIGTNTGELF
TRBJ1-1 NA TRBV5-6 ASTWDRDTEAF